This T cell receptor beta chain came from a study of CD8 T cells in Susac syndrome. Study findings and constraints: Only a relatively small number of individuals were included in the TCR sequencing and HLA analysis.

This CDR3 is 12 amino acids long. The germline CDR1 and CDR2 sequences are DFQATT and SNEGSKA (reference sequence). V trimming: 5 bases; J trimming: 3 bases; junction bases outside the gene matches: 3. About this clonotype itself: What it recognizes is unknown.

Reverse transcription used about 0.45 to 1 ug RNA and random hexamers. One entry per CDR3 protein results from TCRdb running MiXCR on the immunoSEQ multiplex PCR reads. The sample lists about 300,000 distinct CDR3 sequences, approximately 90% seen once, with 0.18% in the top ten. Sequencing of TCR beta was undertaken in CD8+ and CD4+ T cells derived from blood. The multiple sclerosis controls consisted of treatment-naive patients with relapsing-remitting disease, either stable or active. TEMRA cells were FACS-enriched, while CD8+ and CD4+ T cells were negatively isolated. Sequencing input: CD8+ T cells from PBMCs. This clonotype was obtained from a human donor with multiple sclerosis. V gene TRBV20-1 combines with J gene TRBJ2-7; 8 bases agree with TRBD2. The CDR3 region has the DNA TGCAGTGCTCCGGGACTAGACTACGAGCAGTACTTC. It translates to CSAPGLDYEQYF.